This entry lists 27 T cell receptor beta chains sequenced from one sample in a study of OX40 agonist ivuxolimab in advanced cancers. This table comes from immunoSEQ multiplex PCR, and its TCRdb copy is limited to in-frame clones, with some not included. The sample holds over 95,000 clones, around 90% seen once. The sequencing used CD4+ or CD8+ T cells sorted from blood, collected in a trial of the OX40 agonist ivuxolimab. These receptors all come from an adult with an advanced solid tumor such as melanoma, head and neck, liver or kidney cancer.

The chain combines TRBV28 with TRBJ1-2, with unresolved D. The CDR3 has 14 amino acids. The V end was cut by 4 bases, the J end by 3 bases, with 12 bases between. The germline V gene has CDR1 MDHEN and CDR2 SYDVKM. Here the CDR3 DNA reads TGTGCCAGCAGTTCGCCTCCTAAGGACTATGGCTACACCTTC. As protein: CASSSPPKDYGYTF.

V is TRBV2 and J is TRBJ2-6; D is tentatively TRBD1 or TRBD2 (5 bases each). This CDR3 has 17 residues. The germline V and J ends were trimmed by 6 bases and 0 bases, with 15 bases remaining between them. Germline CDR1 SNHLY, CDR2 FYNNEI. CDR3: CASSPGTARSGANVLTF. The CDR3 bases are TGTGCCAGCAGCCCCGGGACGGCTCGCTCTGGGGCCAACGTCCTGACTTTC.

The rearrangement links TRBV11-2 to TRBJ1-6, with 10 positions matching TRBD1. This CDR3 contains 15 residues. With V trimmed by 5 bases and J by 10 bases, 8 bases remained unmatched. Germline CDR1 and CDR2: SGHAT and FQNNGV. The CDR3 protein is CASSIWTGGQSPLHF. CDR3 DNA sequence: TGTGCCAGCAGCATTTGGACAGGGGGTCAGTCACCCCTCCACTTT.

CDR3 amino acids: CASAWGQVQRSEAFF. CDR3 nucleotides: TGTGCCAGCGCATGGGGCCAGGTTCAAAGATCTGAAGCTTTCTTT. This chain uses TRBV11-2 with TRBJ1-1, with a weak D call TRBD1 (5 bases). The CDR3 is made up of 15 amino acids. Trimming left V 8 bases short and J 6 bases short, with 22 bases between. CDR1 and CDR2 from the germline V gene are SGHAT and FQNNGV.

This rearrangement joins TRBV5-1 to TRBJ2-1; 9 bases line up with TRBD2. Germline values: CDR1 SGHRS, CDR2 YFSETQ. V was pared by 0 bases and J by 4 bases, with 2 bases of the junction left unmatched. This CDR3 is built from 15 residues. CDR3 in DNA: TGCGCCAGCAGCTTGGTAGCGGGGGTATACAATGAGCAGTTCTTC. It translates to CASSLVAGVYNEQFF.

This rearrangement joins TRBV7-2 to TRBJ2-6; 9 bases match TRBD1. V dropped 2 bases and J dropped 2; count of bases not matched to a gene: 10. The CDR3 runs to 19 residues. Germline V gives CDR1 SGHTA, CDR2 FQGNSA. CDR3 in amino acids: CASSLRGTGYSPGANVLTF. DNA for the CDR3: TGTGCCAGCAGCTTAAGAGGGACAGGGTACTCTCCTGGGGCCAACGTCCTGACTTTC.

The chain uses TRBV5-6 and TRBJ2-4, with D perhaps matching TRBD2 (5 bases). Germline-derived CDR1 and CDR2 are SGHDT and YYEEEE. CDR3 length: 13 residues. Trimming pared 6 bases from V and 0 bases from J, leaving 7 bases between. The DNA of the CDR3 is TGTGCCAGCACGGGATTAGCCAAAAACATTCAGTACTTC. It codes for CASTGLAKNIQYF.

The rearrangement joins TRBV19 to TRBJ2-7; 9 bases are a match to TRBD1. The CDR3 extends over 14 amino acids. Germline CDR1 reads LNHDA; CDR2 reads SQIVND (reference sequence). The ends lost 3 bases at V and 5 bases at J; junction bases unmatched: 5. DNA for the CDR3: TGTGCCAGTAGTATCAGACAGGGGGGCCACGAGCAGTACTTC. As protein: CASSIRQGGHEQYF.

This clone was seen only a few times. The chain combines TRBV27 with TRBJ1-5; D is perhaps TRBD1 (5 bases). The V gene lost 6 bases and the J gene lost 2 bases, with 14 bases spanning the gap. The CDR3 is 15 residues long. The germline V gene encodes CDR1 MNHEY and CDR2 SMNVEV (reference sequence). This CDR3 is CASSPWRGGNQPQHF. The CDR3 DNA is TGTGCCAGCAGCCCCTGGAGGGGCGGCAATCAGCCCCAGCATTTT.

The genes are TRBV9 and TRBJ2-3; tentative D call: TRBD2 (5 bases). The length of the CDR3 is 15 residues. Deletions cut 0 bases from V and 4 bases from J, with 12 bases between. The germline V gene has CDR1 SGDLS and CDR2 YYNGEE. The CDR3 protein is CASSVEFKGADTQYF. CDR3 DNA sequence: TGTGCCAGCAGCGTAGAATTCAAGGGAGCAGATACGCAGTATTTT.

The rearrangement joins TRBV19 to TRBJ1-1; 8 nucleotides align to TRBD1. V lost 5 bases and J lost 3; bases outside the gene matches: 8. Looked up from germline, CDR1 is LNHDA and CDR2 is SQIVND (reference sequence). This CDR3 comprises 15 residues. CDR3: CASSPKTGVDTEAFF. CDR3 sequence (DNA): TGTGCCAGTAGTCCCAAGACAGGGGTGGACACTGAAGCTTTCTTT. The full variable domain, its missing parts supplied by reference TRBV19 and TRBJ1-1, is DGGITQSPKYLFRKEGQNVTLSCEQNLNHDAMYWYRQDPGQGLRLIYYSQIVNDFQKGDIAEGYSVSREKKESFPLTVTSAQKNPTAFYLCASSPKTGVDTEAFFGQGTRLTVV.

The chain couples TRBV6-5 to TRBJ1-5; D not certain. Looked up from germline, CDR1 is MNHEY and CDR2 is SVGAGI. The length of the CDR3 is 14 residues. Trimming took off 7 bases at V and 3 bases at J, with 13 bases between the two ends. The CDR3: CASIEMSDNQPQHF. CDR3 nucleotides: TGTGCCAGCATCGAGATGTCAGACAATCAGCCCCAGCATTTT.

The chain joins TRBV19 to TRBJ1-2; 8 bases are shared with TRBD1. The V and J ends lost 4 bases and 0 bases, in that order; junction bases with no gene match: 4. The CDR3 contains 15 residues. Per the germline V gene, CDR1 is LNHDA and CDR2 is SQIVND (reference sequence). DNA of the CDR3: TGTGCCAGTAGTACGGGGGACAGGACTAACTATGGCTACACCTTC. Its protein is CASSTGDRTNYGYTF.

V is TRBV5-8 and J is TRBJ2-2; TRBD1 might be the D (5 bases). Looked up from germline, CDR1 is SGHTS and CDR2 is YDEGEE. This CDR3 has 15 amino acids. V shed 1 base and J shed 1 base, with 8 bases lying between them. CDR3 sequence reads: CASSLRTQNTGELFF. The DNA of the CDR3 is TGTGCCAGCAGCTTGCGGACACAGAACACCGGGGAGCTGTTTTTT.

The rearrangement joins TRBV23-1 to TRBJ1-3; D is undetermined. TRBV23-1 is classed as an ORF, of uncertain function. There are 17 residues in the CDR3. The germline V and J ends were trimmed by 3 bases and 3 bases, with 18 bases remaining between them. CDR3 protein: CASSHRFPRINGNTIYF. The CDR3, as DNA: TGCGCCAGCAGTCATCGTTTCCCGCGGATAAATGGAAACACCATATATTTT.

The J gene is TRBJ2-1, the V gene TRBV7-9; TRBD2 aligns across 7 bases. This CDR3 region has 14 residues. Per the germline V gene, CDR1 is SEHNR and CDR2 is FQNEAQ (reference sequence). V dropped 0 bases and J dropped 10; count of bases not matched to a gene: 6. CDR3: CASSLATSRGEQFF. CDR3 DNA: TGTGCCAGCAGCTTAGCGACTAGCCGGGGAGAGCAGTTCTTC.

The chain couples TRBV9 to TRBJ2-2, with 8 bases lining up with TRBD1. Unmatched junction bases numbered 11, after V lost 4 bases and J lost 6 bases. Germline CDR1 and CDR2: SGDLS and YYNGEE. The CDR3 totals 16 residues. CDR3 coding DNA: TGTGCCAGCAGCTCAATCCCGAGGACAGGGTCCGGGGAGCTGTTTTTT. It encodes CASSSIPRTGSGELFF. Using reference TRBV9 and TRBJ2-2 for the parts outside the CDR3, the full variable domain is DSGVTQTPKHLITATGQRVTLRCSPRSGDLSVYWYQQSLDQGLQFLIQYYNGEERAKGNILERFSAQQFPDLHSELNLSSLELGDSALYFCASSSIPRTGSGELFFGEGSRLTVL.

V gene TRBV6-6 combines with J gene TRBJ2-5, with 9 bases matching TRBD2. V lost 2 bases, J lost 1 base, and 2 bases stayed unmatched. The CDR3 totals 15 residues. Germline-derived CDR1 and CDR2 are MNHNY and SVGAGI (reference sequence). The CDR3 bases are TGTGCCAGCAGTTACAGCGGGGGGCCCCAAGAGACCCAGTACTTC. It is translated as CASSYSGGPQETQYF.

V and J are TRBV9 and TRBJ1-5; D not certain. Per germline, CDR1 SGDLS and CDR2 YYNGEE. This CDR3 comprises 16 residues. The ends were cut back, 0 bases at V and 4 bases at J, with 14 bases in the middle. The CDR3 DNA reads TGTGCCAGCAGCGTAGCGGCCCCCGGACCTAATCAGCCCCAGCATTTT. Protein sequence: CASSVAAPGPNQPQHF. The variable domain in full, with the rest retrieved from reference TRBV9 and TRBJ1-5, is DSGVTQTPKHLITATGQRVTLRCSPRSGDLSVYWYQQSLDQGLQFLIQYYNGEERAKGNILERFSAQQFPDLHSELNLSSLELGDSALYFCASSVAAPGPNQPQHFGDGTRLSIL.

Only one count was recorded for this clone. V is TRBV7-3 and J is TRBJ2-2, with TRBD2 matching 7 bases. CDR1 SGHTA and CDR2 FQGTGA come from the germline V gene. The CDR3 contains 16 residues. With V trimmed by 2 bases and J by 4 bases, 7 bases remained unmatched. CDR3 sequence: CASSLPAGKGTGELFF. For the CDR3, the DNA is TGTGCCAGCAGCTTACCAGCGGGGAAGGGCACCGGGGAGCTGTTTTTT.

The CDR3 nucleotides read TGTGCCAGCAGCTTAACCAGGGGAGGGACCGGGGAGCTGTTTTTT. The encoded protein is CASSLTRGGTGELFF. The rearrangement joins TRBV11-3 to TRBJ2-2; D may be TRBD2 (7 bases). Germline CDR1 reads SGHNT; CDR2 reads YENEEA. The V end lost 2 bases, the J end lost 5 bases, and 12 bases lay between the germline ends. The CDR3 length is 15 residues. Full variable domain (remainder filled in from reference TRBV11-3 and TRBJ2-2): EAGVVQSPRYKIIEKKQPVAFWCNPISGHNTLYWYLQNLGQGPELLIRYENEEAVDDSQLPKDRFSAERLKGVDSTLKIQPAELGDSAVYLCASSLTRGGTGELFFGEGSRLTVL.

V gene TRBV11-3 combines with J gene TRBJ1-1; TRBD1 aligns across 8 bases. CDR3 length: 13 amino acids. Germline CDR1 reads SGHNT; CDR2 reads YENEEA. With 5 bases clipped from V and 1 base from J, the junction kept 0 bases outside the gene matches. The CDR3 coding sequence is TGTGCCAGCAGCCAGGGGGCGAACACTGAAGCTTTCTTT. Its translation is CASSQGANTEAFF.

This chain links TRBV5-6 with TRBJ2-3; D ambiguous. This CDR3 has 15 amino acids. CDR1 and CDR2 from the germline V gene are SGHDT and YYEEEE. Trimming took 5 bases from V and 1 from J, leaving 14 bases between them. The chain's CDR3 is CASSPQYLRTDTQYF. CDR3 nucleotides: TGTGCCAGCAGTCCACAGTACCTTCGCACAGATACGCAGTATTTT.

The chain uses TRBV15 and TRBJ1-4; TRBD1 is a possible D gene (5 bases). CDR1 and CDR2 from the germline V gene are LNHNV and YYDKDF (reference sequence). This CDR3 is 13 amino acids long. The germline V and J ends were trimmed by 0 bases and 10 bases, with 9 bases remaining between them. This chain's CDR3 is CATSRDREGKLFF. The CDR3 DNA reads as TGTGCCACCAGCAGAGACAGGGAAGGAAAACTGTTTTTT.

The chain combines TRBV27 with TRBJ2-1; TRBD2 agrees at 14 bases. The CDR3 has 16 residues. Trimming removed 5 bases from V and 4 bases from J; junction bases left unmatched: 4. Germline CDR1 is MNHEY and CDR2 is SMNVEV (reference sequence). The CDR3 region is CASSPGLAGGYNEQFF. The CDR3 region has the DNA TGTGCCAGCAGTCCCGGACTAGCGGGGGGATACAATGAGCAGTTCTTC.

The genes are TRBV12-5 and TRBJ1-1, with TRBD1 identical over 9 bases. The CDR3 covers 14 residues. The V gene end was trimmed by 7 bases and the J gene end by 5 bases; junction bases not matched to a gene: 8. Germline V gene data show CDR1 as LGHNT and CDR2 as FRNRAP. The CDR3 sequence is CASASDRGGTEAFF. DNA of the CDR3: TGTGCTAGTGCCTCGGACAGGGGAGGGACTGAAGCTTTCTTT. Variable domain in full (rest from reference TRBV12-5 and TRBJ1-1): DARVTQTPRHKVTEMGQEVTMRCQPILGHNTVFWYRQTMMQGLELLAYFRNRAPLDDSGMPKDRFSAEMPDATLATLKIQPSEPRDSAVYFCASASDRGGTEAFFGQGTRLTVV.

The V gene is TRBV4-3, the J gene TRBJ1-2, with 7 bases fitting TRBD1. CDR3 length equals 14 residues. V was pared by 2 bases and J by 5 bases, with 5 bases of the junction left unmatched. Germline V CDR1 and CDR2: LGHNA, YSLEER. CDR3 nucleotides: TGCGCCAGCAGCCAATCCCCGACAGGGTATGGCTACACCTTC. It specifies CASSQSPTGYGYTF.